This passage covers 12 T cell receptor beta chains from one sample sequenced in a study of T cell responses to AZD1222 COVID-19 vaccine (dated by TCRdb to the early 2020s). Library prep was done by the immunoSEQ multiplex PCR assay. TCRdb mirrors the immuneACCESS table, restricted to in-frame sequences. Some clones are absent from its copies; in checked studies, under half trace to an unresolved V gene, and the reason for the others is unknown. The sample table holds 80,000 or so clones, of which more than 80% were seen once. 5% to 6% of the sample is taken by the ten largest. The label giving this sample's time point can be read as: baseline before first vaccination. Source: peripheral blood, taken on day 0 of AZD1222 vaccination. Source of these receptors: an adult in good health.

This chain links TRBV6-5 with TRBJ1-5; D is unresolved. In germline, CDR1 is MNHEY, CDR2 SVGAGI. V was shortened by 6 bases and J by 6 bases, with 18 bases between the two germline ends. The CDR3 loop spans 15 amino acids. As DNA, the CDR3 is TGTGCCAGCAGCCCGGTCATGGCCCACAGTCAGCCCCAGCATTTT. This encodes CASSPVMAHSQPQHF.

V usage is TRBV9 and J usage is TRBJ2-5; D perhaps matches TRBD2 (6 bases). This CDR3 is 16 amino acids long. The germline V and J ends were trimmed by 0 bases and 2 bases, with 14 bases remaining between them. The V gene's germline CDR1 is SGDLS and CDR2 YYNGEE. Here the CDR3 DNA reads TGTGCCAGCAGCGTAGAAGGAGGGCGCCTACAAGAGACCCAGTACTTC. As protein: CASSVEGGRLQETQYF.

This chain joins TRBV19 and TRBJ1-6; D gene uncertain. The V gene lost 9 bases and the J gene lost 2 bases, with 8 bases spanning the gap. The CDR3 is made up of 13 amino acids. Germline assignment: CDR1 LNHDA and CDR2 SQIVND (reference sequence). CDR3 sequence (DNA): TGTGCCAGCCGCTCGGCCTATAATTCACCCCTCCACTTT. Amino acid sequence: CASRSAYNSPLHF.

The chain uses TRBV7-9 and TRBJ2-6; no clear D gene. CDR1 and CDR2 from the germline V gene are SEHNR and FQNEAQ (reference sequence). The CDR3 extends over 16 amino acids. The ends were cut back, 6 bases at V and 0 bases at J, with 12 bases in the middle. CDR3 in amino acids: CASSGSQLSGANVLTF. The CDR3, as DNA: TGTGCCAGCAGTGGCTCCCAACTCTCTGGGGCCAACGTCCTGACTTTC.

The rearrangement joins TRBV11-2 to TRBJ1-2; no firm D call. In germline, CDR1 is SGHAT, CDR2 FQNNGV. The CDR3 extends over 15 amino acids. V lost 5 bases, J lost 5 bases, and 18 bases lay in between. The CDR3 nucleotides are TGTGCCAGCAGCCGTCGGTCGGTTAGAGAATATGGCTACACCTTC. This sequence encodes CASSRRSVREYGYTF.

CDR3 bases: TGTGCCACCCGACGGACAACTAATGAAAAACTGTTTTTT. It specifies CATRRTTNEKLFF. The V and J genes are TRBV7-9 and TRBJ1-4; D unresolved. Trimming took 10 bases from V and 0 from J, leaving 9 bases between them. The germline gives CDR1 SEHNR, CDR2 FQNEAQ (reference sequence). The CDR3 length is 13 residues. The variable domain in full, with the rest retrieved from reference TRBV7-9 and TRBJ1-4, is DTGVSQNPRHKITKRGQNVTFRCDPISEHNRLYWYRQTLGQGPEFLTYFQNEAQLEKSRLLSDRFSAERPKGSFSTLEIQRTEQGDSAMYLCATRRTTNEKLFFGSGTQLSVL.

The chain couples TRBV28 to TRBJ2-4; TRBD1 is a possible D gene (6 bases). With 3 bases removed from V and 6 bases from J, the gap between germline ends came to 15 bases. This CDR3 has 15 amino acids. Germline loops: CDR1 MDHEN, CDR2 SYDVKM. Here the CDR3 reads CASSFAAGVSNIQYF. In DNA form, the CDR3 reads TGTGCCAGCAGTTTCGCGGCAGGGGTATCAAACATTCAGTACTTC.

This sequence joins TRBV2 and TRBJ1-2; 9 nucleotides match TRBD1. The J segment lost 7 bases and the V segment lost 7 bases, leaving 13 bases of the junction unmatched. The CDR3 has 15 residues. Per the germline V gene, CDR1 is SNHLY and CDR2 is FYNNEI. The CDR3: CASTGQGPFQGGYTF. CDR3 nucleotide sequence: TGTGCCAGCACTGGACAGGGGCCCTTTCAGGGTGGCTACACCTTC.

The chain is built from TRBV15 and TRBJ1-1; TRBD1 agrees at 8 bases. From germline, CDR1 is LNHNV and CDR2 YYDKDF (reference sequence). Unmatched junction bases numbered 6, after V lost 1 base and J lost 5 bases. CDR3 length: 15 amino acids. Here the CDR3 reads CATSRGAGGITEAFF. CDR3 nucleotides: TGTGCCACCAGCAGAGGAGCAGGGGGCATTACTGAAGCTTTCTTT.

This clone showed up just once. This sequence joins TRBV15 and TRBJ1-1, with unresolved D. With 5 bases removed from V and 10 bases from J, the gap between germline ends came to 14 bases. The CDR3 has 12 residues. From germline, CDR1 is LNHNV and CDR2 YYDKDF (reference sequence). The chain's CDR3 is CATSPIGGRAFF. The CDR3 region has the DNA TGTGCCACCAGCCCGATAGGAGGGAGAGCTTTCTTT.

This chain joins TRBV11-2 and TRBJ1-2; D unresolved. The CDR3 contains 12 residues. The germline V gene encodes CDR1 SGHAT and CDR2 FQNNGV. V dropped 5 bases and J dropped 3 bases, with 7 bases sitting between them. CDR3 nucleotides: TGTGCCAGCAGCGTTCGGTACTATGGCTACACCTTC. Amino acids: CASSVRYYGYTF.

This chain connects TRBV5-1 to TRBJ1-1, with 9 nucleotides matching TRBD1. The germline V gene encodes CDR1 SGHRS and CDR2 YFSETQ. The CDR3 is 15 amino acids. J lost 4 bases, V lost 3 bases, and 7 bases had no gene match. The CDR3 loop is CASSWRTGASTEAFF. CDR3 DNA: TGCGCCAGCAGCTGGAGGACAGGGGCGAGCACTGAAGCTTTCTTT.